These 5 T cell receptor beta chains share one sample of origin, sequenced in a study of blood T cell repertoires in COVID-19. Generated by immunoSEQ multiplex PCR, the TCRdb table keeps only in-frame clones and is missing some. The sample lists 250,000 or so clones, 75% to 95% occurring once. The sequenced sample was PBMCs or T cells enriched from blood (not recorded which). The receptors shown here come from a man in his forties who had been exposed to COVID-19.

The V and J genes are TRBV27 and TRBJ2-1, with TRBD2 identical over 8 bases. The CDR3 loop spans 13 amino acids. Germline assignment: CDR1 MNHEY and CDR2 SMNVEV (reference sequence). With V trimmed by 6 bases and J by 12 bases, 10 bases remained unmatched. The CDR3 nucleotides are TGTGCCAGCAGGATTGGGACTAGAAGTACGCAGTTCTTC. This encodes CASRIGTRSTQFF.

The chain is built from TRBV19 and TRBJ1-5, with a tentative D call TRBD1 (5 bases). V gave up 4 bases and J gave up 3 bases, with 16 bases separating them. Germline V gives CDR1 LNHDA, CDR2 SQIVND (reference sequence). CDR3 length: 16 amino acids. The CDR3 nucleotides read TGTGCCAGTAGTACCAGGGATCCCTTTTACAATCAGCCCCAGCATTTT. Translated: CASSTRDPFYNQPQHF.

The chain combines TRBV20-1 with TRBJ2-1, with 7 bases that match TRBD2. This CDR3 has 14 amino acids. Germline values: CDR1 DFQATT, CDR2 SNEGSKA (reference sequence). V was clipped by 3 bases and J by 1 base; unmatched bases: 3. The CDR3 loop is CSASEGGSYNEQFF. In DNA form, the CDR3 reads TGCAGTGCTAGTGAGGGAGGGTCCTACAATGAGCAGTTCTTC.

The chain joins TRBV11-2 to TRBJ2-7; TRBD2 agrees at 11 bases. The CDR3 has 14 amino acids. Trimming removed 5 bases from V and 9 bases from J; junction bases left unmatched: 9. Germline CDR1 reads SGHAT; CDR2 reads FQNNGV. The CDR3 sequence is CASSQLAGEGGQYF. In nucleotides, the CDR3 is TGTGCCAGCAGCCAACTAGCGGGAGAGGGTGGGCAGTACTTC.

The chain carries TRBV6-2 or TRBV6-3 and TRBJ2-1; 9 bases are shared with TRBD2. V lost 5 bases, J lost 7 bases, and 9 bases stayed unmatched. The germline gives CDR1 MNHEY, CDR2 SVGEGT. This CDR3 comprises 15 residues. CDR3 sequence reads: CASSPLGLAKNEQFF. The CDR3 region has the DNA TGTGCCAGCAGTCCCCTGGGACTAGCTAAGAATGAGCAGTTCTTC.